The rows below give T cell receptor beta chains drawn from one sample of a study of shared clonotypes between healthy human individuals. Sequencing was performed with immunoSEQ multiplex PCR; in TCRdb, only in-frame clones are kept and a portion is missing. Seen here are fewer than 500,000 clones, almost 80% observed once, and the top ten hold roughly an eighth. Sequenced material: PBMCs. The source is a middle-aged woman in good health. Some clones in this sample may be carry-over from other donors' samples. The CDR3 runs from the conserved cysteine through the conserved F or W. The D gene is left open where the match is weak.

d_call | j_call | v_call | cdr3_aa
TRBD2 | TRBJ2-6 | TRBV5-1 | CASSPEGAGGDLIRVSSGANVLTF
. | TRBJ2-1 | TRBV6-5 | CASSTSIPNNEQFF
TRBD1 | TRBJ1-1 | TRBV10-3 | CAIRGATGTEAFF
. | TRBJ2-4 | TRBV2 | CATTGLLGDIQYF
. | TRBJ2-1 | TRBV7-3 | CASSLSGSSYNEQFF
. | TRBJ2-5 | TRBV5-1 | CASSLGGSSGQETQYF
. | TRBJ2-3 | TRBV7-2 | CASSGSVARTDTQYF
TRBD1 | TRBJ1-1 | TRBV7-3 | CASSGLGTDEAFF
. | TRBJ2-1 | TRBV11-3 | CASSAQLTDNEQFF
. | TRBJ2-1 | TRBV2 | CASSGLGYNEQFF
. | TRBJ2-6 | TRBV27 | CASSSELSGANVLTF
TRBD1 | TRBJ1-1 | TRBV4-1 | CASSPGQLNTEAFF
. | TRBJ2-1 | TRBV2 | CASSGRSGVEQFF
. | TRBJ1-5 | TRBV5-1 | CASSLGSGDGNQPQHF
TRBD2 | TRBJ2-7 | TRBV7-2 | CASNRDYPFDEQYF
TRBD2 | TRBJ2-7 | TRBV7-9 | CASSLAPLAASYEQYF
. | TRBJ2-3 | TRBV6-4 | CASSDSASTDTQYF
. | TRBJ1-4 | TRBV5-1 | CASSLEGSTNEKLFF
TRBD1 | TRBJ2-7 | TRBV11-3 | CASSLAGGNPGEQYF
. | TRBJ1-1 | TRBV5-1 | CASSLDGGREAEAFF
. | TRBJ2-6 | TRBV19 | CASSIAGISGANVLTF
. | TRBJ2-7 | TRBV11-3 | CASSSLRLAYEQYF